A selection of T cell receptor beta chains follows, all from one sample in a study of T-cell reconstitution after alpha-beta-depleted transplantation in children. TCRdb fed the PCR reads into MiXCR, producing one record per CDR3 protein. This repertoire shows 450,000 to 600,000 distinct CDR3 sequences, approximately 16% found once; its top ten account for 3% to 3.5%. The source material was PBMCs from the stem cell graft donor, sampled from the stem cell graft. These TCRs come from a human donor who donated a stem cell graft to a child with acute lymphoblastic leukemia. CDR3s include the opening cysteine and the closing phenylalanine or tryptophan. The order of the fields is J gene, V gene, CDR3 protein.

TRBJ2-1 | TRBV7-8 | CASSLVAGEVDKQFF
TRBJ1-5 | TRBV19 | CASSSGTGGFQPQHF
TRBJ2-5 | TRBV27 | CASSLTTGGWETQYF
TRBJ1-2 | TRBV27 | CASSLLGKGYGYTF
TRBJ2-1 | TRBV7-2 | CASSFGLLFKNEQFF
TRBJ1-4 | TRBV27 | CASSLTTDGEKLFF
TRBJ2-7 | TRBV5-1 | CASSLDTGTYEQYF
TRBJ2-1 | TRBV12-3/TRBV12-4 | CASTLAGQSYNEQFF
TRBJ2-7 | TRBV14 | CASSQGPSGTSYEQYF
TRBJ1-2 | TRBV29-1 | CSVEALMGQGIDGYTF
TRBJ1-2 | TRBV18 | CASSPGIFPYGYTF
TRBJ2-7 | TRBV29-1 | CSVPERGLPAYEQYF
TRBJ2-1 | TRBV20-1 | CSARDGTSGRFNEQFF
TRBJ2-1 | TRBV19 | CASISHDRGNYNEQFF
TRBJ1-2 | TRBV27 | CASSLNPGGPYGYTF